Sequencing of this T cell receptor beta chain was carried out in a study of T cell repertoires in cytomegalovirus infection. Looking at the study overall: Signatures in public TCR beta sequences pointed to both CMV infection and matching HLA type.

Findings and limits, study-wide: Public TCR beta family frequency separated CMV-and-HLA carriers, including in an independent cohort.

This clonotype was picked up many times. What it binds is unknown. V lost 3 bases to trimming and J lost 6 bases, with 18 bases between them. Germline assignment: CDR1 SGHTA and CDR2 FQGNSA. The CDR3 runs to 16 residues. TCRdb reprocessed the reads with MiXCR, giving one entry per CDR3 protein. In the table there are about 180,000 distinct CDR3 sequences, 13% to 15% of which are singletons. Sequenced input: PBMCs. The TCR was taken from a human donor in good health (CMV status not recorded). Some clones in this sample may be carry-over from other donors' samples. This chain uses TRBV7-2 with TRBJ2-1; tentatively, D is TRBD1 (6 bases). Here the CDR3 DNA reads TGTGCCAGCAGCTTGCCTGGGGGCCGTCTTGGCAATGAGCAGTTCTTC. The encoded protein is CASSLPGGRLGNEQFF.